The T cell receptor beta chain described here comes from a study of regulatory T cells in long-lasting Graves disease. Study-level points and caveats: The study found TRBV28, TRBJ1-2 and TRBJ2-5 favored in persistent disease.

Libraries of TCR beta came from iRepertoire HTBI primers plus Arm-PCR of CDR3 regions. TCRdb processed the multiplex PCR reads anew with MiXCR; each CDR3 protein has one entry. The table lists 300,000 to 350,000 distinct CDR3 sequences, around 19% of them singletons. This clonotype was counted many times. Its antigen is not known. Indicated time point: persistent/refractory GD, antithyroid drugs over 5 years with positive TRAb. Isolated PBMC RNA provided the starting material for the TCR library. One endocrinology department in Xi'an, China, was where patients came from. Germline CDR1 is MDHEN and CDR2 is SYDVKM. This CDR3 comprises 14 residues. V shed 7 bases, J shed 5 bases, and the junction held 9 bases outside the gene matches.

This chain links TRBV28 with TRBJ2-7; the match to TRBD1 covers 9 bases. This specimen was peripheral blood mononuclear cells (PBMCs), taken when the disease was refractory, from a patient treated with antithyroid drugs. The clonotype originates from a female donor with Graves disease. The CDR3 bases are TGTGCCAGCACGACCGGGACAGGGTATCACGAGCAGTACTTC. It encodes CASTTGTGYHEQYF.